Listed here are 17 T cell receptor beta chains from one sample, sequenced in a study of a mutant IDH1 vaccine in newly diagnosed glioma. Antigen specificity for these receptors is unknown. As to time point: week 47, end of study. Vaccination used 300 ug of mutant IDH1 20-mer peptide per dose, with topical imiquimod. Sequencing was performed with immunoSEQ multiplex PCR; in TCRdb, only in-frame clones are kept and a portion is missing. The data show around 11,000 clones, about four fifths seen once. This sample comprised PBMCs, obtained from a glioma patient whose treatment included an IDH1 peptide vaccine. Receptors were obtained from a young man with glioma.

CDR3 sequence (DNA): TGTGCCAGCAGCCAAGCGGGCTCCCCCGGGGAGCTGTTTTTT. Amino acid sequence: CASSQAGSPGELFF. This rearrangement joins TRBV4-2 to TRBJ2-2; no definite D call. The CDR3 totals 14 residues. Trimming left V 1 base short and J 6 bases short, with 9 bases between. CDR1 and CDR2 (germline): LGHNA, YNFKEQ.

For this clone: Distinct nucleotide sequences in the sample also encode this CDR3. The rearrangement joins TRBV5-1 to TRBJ2-1; 13 nucleotides line up with TRBD2. Losses at the gene ends were 4 bases for V and 4 bases for J; bases not matched to a gene: 2. The CDR3 is 15 amino acids. The germline gives CDR1 SGHRS, CDR2 YFSETQ. CDR3 DNA sequence: TGCGCCAGCAGCCCGGGACTAGCGGGGTACAATGAGCAGTTCTTC. This translates into CASSPGLAGYNEQFF.

The chain couples TRBV19 to TRBJ2-1, with D unresolved. The CDR3 is 15 amino acids. Trimming took off 1 base at V and 8 bases at J, with 15 bases between the two ends. CDR1 LNHDA and CDR2 SQIVND come from the germline V gene (reference sequence). This CDR3 is CASSIVGSGGHEQFF. DNA for the CDR3: TGTGCCAGTAGTATAGTGGGATCGGGTGGCCATGAGCAGTTCTTC.

This clone has just a few counts. The gene calls are TRBV30 and TRBJ1-1; no definite D call. The germline V and J ends were trimmed by 4 bases and 3 bases, with 12 bases remaining between them. The CDR3 is 13 amino acids. Germline-derived CDR1 and CDR2 are GTSNPN and SVGIG (reference sequence). The CDR3 here is CAWNAGKHTEAFF. The CDR3 DNA reads as TGTGCCTGGAACGCCGGGAAACACACTGAAGCTTTCTTT.

The rearrangement uses TRBV27 and TRBJ1-5; D gene unclear. Germline CDR1 MNHEY, CDR2 SMNVEV (reference sequence). With 6 bases removed from V and 6 bases from J, the gap between germline ends came to 18 bases. There are 15 residues in the CDR3. The CDR3 nucleotides are TGTGCCAGCAGACCGGACGCCTTTATTCTTCAGCCCCAGCATTTT. Amino acid sequence: CASRPDAFILQPQHF.

The rearrangement joins TRBV6-1 to TRBJ1-2, with D unclear. Germline V gene lookup returns CDR1 MNHNS and CDR2 SASEGT. V was shortened by 6 bases and J by 6 bases, with 23 bases between the two germline ends. The CDR3 length is 16 residues. The CDR3 coding sequence is TGTGCCAGCAGCGAAACGCGAGGTCTCAGCGATAATGGCTACACCTTC. Its translation: CASSETRGLSDNGYTF.

This clone was counted only a few times. The chain links TRBV7-9 to TRBJ2-2; possibly TRBD1 for D (6 bases). CDR1 and CDR2 (germline): SEHNR, FQNEAQ (reference sequence). Trimming shortened V by 5 bases and J by 2 bases, and 15 bases separated the two germline ends. The CDR3 has 16 residues. CDR3 bases: TGTGCCAGCAGCCACGAGGGGGTTGTAAACACCGGGGAGCTGTTTTTT. Its protein product is CASSHEGVVNTGELFF.

The genes are TRBV28 and TRBJ1-1; D not resolved. The CDR3 contains 10 residues. The germline V gene has CDR1 MDHEN and CDR2 SYDVKM. With 6 bases removed from V and 5 bases from J, the gap between germline ends came to 4 bases. The CDR3 sequence: CASRGTEAFF. The DNA for the CDR3 is TGTGCCAGCAGGGGGACTGAAGCTTTCTTT.

The chain couples TRBV5-1 to TRBJ1-1; weak D call: TRBD1 (5 bases). This CDR3 has 11 amino acids. Trimming took 4 bases from V and 8 from J, leaving 9 bases between them. Germline V gene data show CDR1 as SGHRS and CDR2 as YFSETQ. CDR3 protein: CASSQGFEAFF. CDR3 nucleotides: TGCGCCAGCAGCCAGGGCTTCGAAGCTTTCTTT. The whole variable domain, filled in from reference TRBV5-1 and TRBJ1-1, reads KAGVTQTPRYLIKTRGQQVTLSCSPISGHRSVSWYQQTPGQGLQFLFEYFSETQRNKGNFPGRFSGRQFSNSRSEMNVSTLELGDSALYLCASSQGFEAFFGQGTRLTVV.

This clone showed up just once. The chain carries TRBV27 and TRBJ2-7; D gene ambiguous. Per the germline V gene, CDR1 is MNHEY and CDR2 is SMNVEV (reference sequence). With 3 bases removed from V and 3 bases from J, the gap between germline ends came to 18 bases. This CDR3 is 16 amino acids long. The CDR3 region has the DNA TGTGCCAGCAGTTTCGGTTGGGGTCGGTCCTACTACGAGCAGTACTTC. Its protein product is CASSFGWGRSYYEQYF.

The J gene is TRBJ1-1, the V gene TRBV19; 8 bases are shared with TRBD1. Germline trimming cut 10 bases from V and 1 base from J; bases unmatched to any gene: 11. CDR1 is LNHDA, CDR2 SQIVND, per germline (reference sequence). This CDR3 has 15 amino acids. This CDR3 reads CATSETGTGNTEAFF. CDR3 nucleotide sequence: TGTGCCACCTCTGAAACCGGGACAGGGAACACTGAAGCTTTCTTT. Full variable domain (rest looked up from reference TRBV19 and TRBJ1-1): DGGITQSPKYLFRKEGQNVTLSCEQNLNHDAMYWYRQDPGQGLRLIYYSQIVNDFQKGDIAEGYSVSREKKESFPLTVTSAQKNPTAFYLCATSETGTGNTEAFFGQGTRLTVV.

This sequence joins TRBV4-2 and TRBJ2-1; 9 bases fit TRBD2. V shed 6 bases and J 8 bases; nucleotides not matched to a gene: 11. Germline V CDR1 and CDR2: LGHNA, YNFKEQ. CDR3 length: 15 amino acids. In DNA, the CDR3 is TGTGCCAGCAGGAAAGGGGCGGGAGGGGTCCATGAGCAGTTCTTC. Amino acids: CASRKGAGGVHEQFF.

The DNA for the CDR3 is TGTGCCAGCAGTGAATTCGAGGGGGCCAGGTATGGCTACACCTTC. Encoded protein: CASSEFEGARYGYTF. The rearrangement joins TRBV25-1 to TRBJ1-2; 7 bases map to TRBD1. CDR1 MGHDK and CDR2 SYGVNS come from the germline V gene. This CDR3 spans 15 amino acids. V dropped 1 base and J dropped 5; count of bases not matched to a gene: 7.

This chain uses TRBV7-2 with TRBJ1-5, with TRBD1 matching 9 bases. Germline V gene data show CDR1 as SGHTA and CDR2 as FQGNSA. With V trimmed by 5 bases and J by 2 bases, 7 bases remained unmatched. The CDR3 loop spans 16 amino acids. For the CDR3, the DNA is TGTGCCAGCAGCGCGGGGACAGGGCGAGGCAATCAGCCCCAGCATTTT. This codes for CASSAGTGRGNQPQHF.

This rearrangement joins TRBV5-1 to TRBJ1-3; possibly TRBD1 for D (6 bases). CDR1 and CDR2 from the germline V gene are SGHRS and YFSETQ. The V and J ends lost 4 bases and 0 bases respectively, with 14 bases between them. The CDR3 contains 16 residues. The CDR3 coding sequence is TGCGCCAGCAGCAGGGGGACGGCTGGCTCTGGAAACACCATATATTTT. Translated, it gives CASSRGTAGSGNTIYF.

The chain is built from TRBV6-5 and TRBJ2-5; D not resolved. Germline-derived CDR1 and CDR2 are MNHEY and SVGAGI. V gave up 5 bases and J gave up 4 bases, with 11 bases separating them. CDR3 size: 13 residues. The CDR3 region is CASSSHDGETQYF. The CDR3 DNA reads as TGTGCCAGCAGTAGCCACGACGGAGAGACCCAGTACTTC.

The chain has TRBV5-5 and TRBJ1-3, with D uncertain. Germline-derived CDR1 and CDR2 are SGHKS and YYEKEE (reference sequence). The CDR3 runs 14 residues. The V gene lost 4 bases and the J gene lost 6 bases, with 14 bases spanning the gap. CDR3 loop: CASSPLPSSNTIYF. The CDR3 DNA reads TGTGCCAGCAGCCCCCTCCCCTCGTCAAACACCATATATTTT.